The clone carrying this T cell receptor (beta chain) turned up a few times. Its antigen is unidentified. Between the trimmed V and J ends, which lost 5 bases and 10 bases, there was a span of 9 bases. This CDR3 comprises 11 residues. The data stem from a study of early T cells in non-severe SARS-CoV-2 infection. Study details: RNA in bulk from unsorted whole blood was sequenced, and chains were unpaired. Whole-study results and caveats: Missing private and CD4 specificities, VDJdb matching favored anti-spike CD8 responses.

Attachment of unique molecular identifiers to individual cDNA molecules was performed. One entry per CDR3 protein results from TCRdb running MiXCR on the 5' RACE reads. Of roughly 65,000 distinct CDR3 sequences listed, approximately 10% are singletons. The chain recombines TRBV12-3 or TRBV12-4 with TRBJ2-1; D not certain. This clonotype was obtained from an adult who was a healthcare worker with PCR-confirmed SARS-CoV-2 infection or an uninfected control (not recorded which). Sequenced material: whole blood. CDR3 amino acids: CASSQRMEQFF. The CDR3 DNA sequence: TGTGCCAGCAGTCAAAGGATGGAGCAGTTCTTC.